What follows are 21 T cell receptor beta chains derived from one specimen sequenced in a study of long-term antiretroviral therapy in people with HIV. The assay, immunoSEQ v3.0, was run at survey level. The method was immunoSEQ multiplex PCR; TCRdb's version includes in-frame clones alone and lacks a portion of them. Here the sample spans just under 40,000 clones, around 88% being singletons. Specimen: unsorted PBMCs, collected just before starting antiretroviral therapy. The receptors come from a woman aged 18-29 years with HIV.

The chain combines TRBV15 with TRBJ2-5, with D unresolved. CDR1 and CDR2 from the germline V gene are LNHNV and YYDKDF (reference sequence). V was shortened by 0 bases and J by 2 bases, with 7 bases between the two germline ends. The CDR3 spans 14 residues. The CDR3 DNA follows: TGTGCCACCAGCAGAGAGCGGAATCAAGAGACCCAGTACTTC. Its protein product is CATSRERNQETQYF.

J is TRBJ2-2 and V is TRBV5-4; perhaps D is TRBD1 or TRBD2 (5 bases each). The CDR3 has 14 amino acids. Trimming removed 5 bases from V and 8 bases from J, with 16 bases in between. CDR1 is SGHNT and CDR2 is YYREEE in the germline V gene (reference sequence). The CDR3 here is CASSGTKQVGELFF. For the CDR3, the DNA is TGTGCCAGCAGTGGGACCAAGCAGGTGGGGGAGCTGTTTTTT.

The rearrangement joins TRBV19 to TRBJ2-1, with TRBD2 identical over 9 bases. The ends lost 6 bases at V and 4 bases at J; junction bases unmatched: 7. Germline assignment: CDR1 LNHDA and CDR2 SQIVND (reference sequence). The CDR3 totals 15 residues. This chain's CDR3 is CASSQTSGDYNEQFF. In nucleotides, the CDR3 is TGTGCCAGTAGCCAGACTAGCGGAGATTACAATGAGCAGTTCTTC. The full variable domain, completed using reference TRBV19 and TRBJ2-1, is DGGITQSPKYLFRKEGQNVTLSCEQNLNHDAMYWYRQDPGQGLRLIYYSQIVNDFQKGDIAEGYSVSREKKESFPLTVTSAQKNPTAFYLCASSQTSGDYNEQFFGPGTRLTVL.

The chain is built from TRBV4-3 and TRBJ2-2, with TRBD2 matching over 9 bases. This CDR3 has 16 residues. Germline CDR1 LGHNA, CDR2 YSLEER. With 0 bases clipped from V and 6 bases from J, the junction kept 5 bases outside the gene matches. CDR3 residues: CASSQDASGTAGELFF. CDR3 in DNA: TGCGCCAGCAGCCAAGACGCTAGCGGGACGGCCGGGGAGCTGTTTTTT.

This sequence joins TRBV28 and TRBJ1-2; TRBD1 matches 9 bases. The CDR3 totals 15 residues. V lost 11 bases to trimming and J lost 8 bases; unmatched junction nucleotides: 18. Germline CDR1 reads MDHEN; CDR2 reads SYDVKM. The CDR3 DNA follows: TGTGCCGCCCGGGACAGGGAACCCCCGGAGAAGGGCTACACCTTC. Translated, it gives CAARDREPPEKGYTF.

The chain uses TRBV6-5 and TRBJ2-4, with D maybe TRBD1 (8 bases). This CDR3 region has 14 residues. Germline values: CDR1 MNHEY, CDR2 SVGAGI. Trimming left V 6 bases short and J 3 bases short, with 12 bases between. CDR3 loop: CASRTGGGKNIQYF. CDR3 bases: TGTGCCAGCAGAACAGGGGGGGGCAAAAACATTCAGTACTTC.

J is TRBJ1-5 and V is TRBV4-3; D might be TRBD1 (5 bases). CDR1 and CDR2 from the germline V gene are LGHNA and YSLEER. This CDR3 is built from 13 residues. Deletions cut 0 bases from V and 9 bases from J, with 9 bases between. This CDR3 reads CASSQDLGLPQHF. The CDR3, as DNA: TGCGCCAGCAGCCAAGATCTGGGACTGCCCCAGCATTTT.

This clone was seen once. CDR3 in DNA: TGCGCCAGCAGTGATACCGGGGCTAGGAGCTCCTACGAGCAGTACTTC. This translates into CASSDTGARSSYEQYF. This chain connects TRBV10-1 to TRBJ2-7; D may be TRBD1 or TRBD2 (5 bases each). The CDR3 covers 16 residues. Trimming left V 3 bases short and J 0 bases short, with 15 bases between. Looked up from germline, CDR1 is WNHNN and CDR2 is SYGVQD (reference sequence).

This chain joins TRBV4-3 and TRBJ2-7; TRBD1 matches at 7 bases. The ends lost 4 bases at V and 6 bases at J; junction bases unmatched: 6. The CDR3 consists of 13 residues. Germline CDR1 LGHNA, CDR2 YSLEER. CDR3 nucleotides: TGCGCCAGCAGCCTCGGGACAGCCGGCGAGCAGTACTTC. It translates to CASSLGTAGEQYF.

This clone was observed once. The rearrangement uses TRBV27 and TRBJ1-1; 7 bases are shared with TRBD1. J was trimmed by 10 bases and V by 4 bases; bases with no gene match: 9. Germline CDR1 and CDR2: MNHEY and SMNVEV (reference sequence). The CDR3 loop spans 13 amino acids. The CDR3 is CASSSIPTGIAFF. The CDR3 DNA follows: TGTGCCAGCAGTTCCATTCCGACAGGGATAGCTTTCTTT.

This chain's CDR3 is CASSSNRGSIEQYF. The DNA for the CDR3 is TGTGCCAGCAGCTCAAACAGGGGGTCGATCGAGCAGTACTTC. The chain is built from TRBV7-2 and TRBJ2-7; 8 positions agree with TRBD1. This CDR3 has 14 residues. The V gene end was trimmed by 4 bases and the J gene end by 6 bases; junction bases not matched to a gene: 8. Per germline, CDR1 SGHTA and CDR2 FQGNSA.

The chain combines TRBV27 with TRBJ2-7, with TRBD1 matching over 11 bases. The V segment lost 10 bases and the J segment 3 bases; nucleotides outside the gene matches: 8. This CDR3 spans 14 amino acids. Germline-derived CDR1 and CDR2 are MNHEY and SMNVEV (reference sequence). The CDR3 spells CATCLGTGGYEQYF. CDR3 in DNA: TGTGCCACCTGCCTGGGGACAGGGGGCTACGAGCAGTACTTC.

Only a few counts were recorded for this clone. The chain joins TRBV28 to TRBJ2-3; TRBD1 matches at 7 bases. J lost 1 base, V lost 1 base, and 2 bases had no gene match. Germline V lookup: CDR1 MDHEN, CDR2 SYDVKM. The CDR3 is made up of 15 amino acids. The DNA for the CDR3 is TGTGCCAGCAGTTTATCAGGGACAGGCACAGATACGCAGTATTTT. Protein: CASSLSGTGTDTQYF.

For this clone: One junction end does not reproduce the germline sequence, and a read error may be involved. The chain employs TRBV28 and TRBJ1-5, with 10 bases fitting TRBD1. Germline CDR1 is MDHEN and CDR2 is SYDVKM. This CDR3 comprises 13 residues. The CDR3 DNA follows: TGTGCCGAAGGGGACAGGGGATATCAGGCCCAGCATTTT. Its translation: CAEGDRGYQAQHF. Complete variable domain (other parts from reference TRBV28 and TRBJ1-5): DVKVTQSSRYLVKRTGEKVFLECVQDMDHENMFWYRQDPGLGLRLIYFSYDVKMKEKGDIPEGYSVSREKKERFSLILESASTNQTSMYLCAEGDRGYQAQHFGDGTRLSIL.

The V and J genes are TRBV5-1 and TRBJ2-3; 9 bases match TRBD1. V shed 1 base, J shed 7 bases, and the junction held 7 bases outside the gene matches. The CDR3 runs 15 residues. CDR1 is SGHRS, CDR2 YFSETQ, per germline. The CDR3 spells CASSLPLDRGNTQYF. CDR3 DNA: TGCGCCAGCAGCTTGCCGTTGGACAGGGGTAATACGCAGTATTTT. The full variable domain, its missing parts supplied by reference TRBV5-1 and TRBJ2-3, is KAGVTQTPRYLIKTRGQQVTLSCSPISGHRSVSWYQQTPGQGLQFLFEYFSETQRNKGNFPGRFSGRQFSNSRSEMNVSTLELGDSALYLCASSLPLDRGNTQYFGPGTRLTVL.

This chain uses TRBV7-3 with TRBJ2-5; 10 bases agree with TRBD2. The CDR3 length is 13 residues. V was pared by 6 bases and J by 5 bases, with 3 bases of the junction left unmatched. Germline V gene sequence: CDR1 SGHTA, CDR2 FQGTGA. This CDR3 is CASSRAGGETQYF. The CDR3 DNA reads TGTGCCAGCAGTCGAGCGGGAGGGGAGACCCAGTACTTC.

V usage is TRBV27 and J usage is TRBJ2-1; D is uncertain. With 9 bases removed from V and 6 bases from J, the gap between germline ends came to 9 bases. This CDR3 has 11 residues. CDR1 and CDR2 (germline): MNHEY, SMNVEV (reference sequence). DNA of the CDR3: TGTGCCAGTCTAATCGGCAATGAGCAGTTCTTC. Residues: CASLIGNEQFF.

The chain recombines TRBV9 with TRBJ2-1; D not certain. Trimming pared 3 bases from V and 5 bases from J, leaving 12 bases between. CDR1 is SGDLS and CDR2 is YYNGEE in the germline V gene. The CDR3 is 14 residues long. CDR3 loop: CASSAGPYNNEQFF. Here the CDR3 DNA reads TGTGCCAGCAGCGCCGGGCCGTACAACAATGAGCAGTTCTTC. The variable domain in full, with the rest retrieved from reference TRBV9 and TRBJ2-1, is DSGVTQTPKHLITATGQRVTLRCSPRSGDLSVYWYQQSLDQGLQFLIQYYNGEERAKGNILERFSAQQFPDLHSELNLSSLELGDSALYFCASSAGPYNNEQFFGPGTRLTVL.

This sequence joins TRBV7-9 and TRBJ2-5; 7 nucleotides line up with TRBD2. Germline CDR1 reads SEHNR; CDR2 reads FQNEAQ (reference sequence). Trimming removed 1 base from V and 9 bases from J; junction bases left unmatched: 2. This CDR3 is 12 amino acids long. DNA for the CDR3: TGTGCCAGCAGCTTAGGGGGGAGGGCCCAGTACTTC. Amino acids: CASSLGGRAQYF.

With respect to this clone: A read error may account for a junction end that differs from germline. The rearrangement joins TRBV2 to TRBJ2-1; TRBD2 matches 14 bases. Germline V gene data show CDR1 as SNHLY and CDR2 as FYNNEI. This CDR3 has 16 amino acids. As DNA, the CDR3 is TGTGCCAGCAGAGAAGAGGGACTAGCGGGAGTCAATGAGCAGTTCTTC. This gives the protein CASREEGLAGVNEQFF.

This clone appeared a single time. This sequence joins TRBV9 and TRBJ2-1, with a tentative D call TRBD1 (6 bases). Germline CDR1 and CDR2: SGDLS and YYNGEE. CDR3 length equals 13 residues. V gave up 3 bases and J gave up 6 bases, with 10 bases separating them. Here the CDR3 DNA reads TGTGCCAGCAGCGCGGACAGACCCAATGAGCAGTTCTTC. This encodes CASSADRPNEQFF.